This is a list of T cell receptor beta chains from one sample in a study of siplizumab effects on memory and regulatory T cells. The repertoire was sequenced with immunoSEQ multiplex PCR; TCRdb's copy has only in-frame clones and lacks some. The sample records approximately 75,000 clones, 85% to 95% being singletons. Specimen: CD8+ T cells sorted from blood. Source of these receptors: a human donor in good health. CDR3s include the opening cysteine and the closing phenylalanine or tryptophan.

V gene: TRBV7-2; CDR3 length: 13; CDR3 protein: CASSLFPGNEQFF
V gene: TRBV5-4; CDR3 length: 15; CDR3 protein: CASSLFGAGVYEQYF
V gene: TRBV6-5; CDR3 length: 13; CDR3 protein: CASSHGGDTEAFF
V gene: TRBV6-5; CDR3 length: 15; CDR3 protein: CASSYYAANTGELFF
V gene: TRBV5-6; CDR3 length: 16; CDR3 protein: CASSLDGGALTDTQYF
V gene: TRBV6-5; CDR3 length: 15; CDR3 protein: CASSYPTSSGYEQYF
V gene: TRBV5-6; CDR3 length: 16; CDR3 protein: CASSSEKGQMNTEAFF
V gene: TRBV6-6; CDR3 length: 14; CDR3 protein: CASSYGDRGTEAFF
V gene: TRBV7-9; CDR3 length: 14; CDR3 protein: CASSLLGSDEKLFF
V gene: TRBV5-5; CDR3 length: 16; CDR3 protein: CASSLGQSLTNEKLFF
V gene: TRBV15; CDR3 length: 13; CDR3 protein: CATSDSHNYGYTF
V gene: TRBV9; CDR3 length: 14; CDR3 protein: CASSVSAGTGEQYF
V gene: TRBV25-1; CDR3 length: 14; CDR3 protein: CASSEMSNTDTQYF
V gene: TRBV13; CDR3 length: 16; CDR3 protein: CASSAAIRTGGYEQYF